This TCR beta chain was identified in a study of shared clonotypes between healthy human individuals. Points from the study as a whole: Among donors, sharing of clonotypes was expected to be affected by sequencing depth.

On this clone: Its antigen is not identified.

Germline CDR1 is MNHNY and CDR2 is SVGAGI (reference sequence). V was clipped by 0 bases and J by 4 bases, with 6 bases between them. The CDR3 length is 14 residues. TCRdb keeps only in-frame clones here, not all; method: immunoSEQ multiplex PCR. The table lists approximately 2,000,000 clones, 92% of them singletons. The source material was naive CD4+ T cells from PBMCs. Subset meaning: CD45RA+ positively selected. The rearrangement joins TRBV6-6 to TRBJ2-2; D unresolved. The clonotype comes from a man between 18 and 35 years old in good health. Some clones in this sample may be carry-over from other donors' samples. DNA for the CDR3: TGTGCCAGCAGTTACTCGGGCCTCACCGGGGAGCTGTTTTTT. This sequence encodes CASSYSGLTGELFF.